This T cell receptor (beta chain) was identified in a study of OX40 agonist ivuxolimab in advanced cancers. About the study: Patients got intravenous ivuxolimab at 0.01 to 10 mg/kg every 2 weeks. Study-wide findings and caveats: The study found that CD8+ T cells averaged more expanded clones than CD4+. Some nonresponders also had low normalized T-cell clonal expansion. Partial responders dosed at 0.1-3.0 mg/kg displayed clonal expansion ranking among the lowest.

A word on this clone: Antigen specificity is unknown.

Germline V lookup: CDR1 MGHRA, CDR2 YSYEKL. The CDR3 contains 14 residues. Deletions cut 0 bases from V and 2 bases from J, with 8 bases between. Using immunoSEQ multiplex PCR, the repertoire was profiled, and TCRdb retains in-frame clones only, with some absent. The sample shows 62,000 or so clones, approximately 89% of them seen only once. The sequence derives from an adult with an advanced solid tumor such as melanoma, head and neck, liver or kidney cancer. Sequenced here: CD4+ or CD8+ T cells sorted from blood, sampled in a trial of the OX40 agonist ivuxolimab. The chain carries TRBV4-1 and TRBJ2-7; D is unclear. CDR3 in DNA: TGCGCCAGCAGCCAAGATGGGAAGGCCTACGAGCAGTACTTC. Its translation is CASSQDGKAYEQYF.